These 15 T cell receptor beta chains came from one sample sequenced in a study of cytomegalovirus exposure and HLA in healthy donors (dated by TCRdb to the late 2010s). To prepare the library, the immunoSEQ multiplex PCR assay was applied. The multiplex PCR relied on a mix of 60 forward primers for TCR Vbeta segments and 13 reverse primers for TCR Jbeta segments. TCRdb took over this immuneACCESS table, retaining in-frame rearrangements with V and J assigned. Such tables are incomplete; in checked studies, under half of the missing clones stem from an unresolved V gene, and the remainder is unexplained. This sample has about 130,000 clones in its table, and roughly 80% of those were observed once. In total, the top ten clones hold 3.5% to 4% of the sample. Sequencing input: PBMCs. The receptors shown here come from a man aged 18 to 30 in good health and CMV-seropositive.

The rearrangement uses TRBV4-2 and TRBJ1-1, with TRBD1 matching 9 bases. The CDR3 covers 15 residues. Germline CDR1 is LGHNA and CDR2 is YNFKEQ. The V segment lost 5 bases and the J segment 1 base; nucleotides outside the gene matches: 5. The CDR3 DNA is TGTGCCAGCAGCACCCGGACAGGGGCGAACACTGAAGCTTTCTTT. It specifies CASSTRTGANTEAFF.

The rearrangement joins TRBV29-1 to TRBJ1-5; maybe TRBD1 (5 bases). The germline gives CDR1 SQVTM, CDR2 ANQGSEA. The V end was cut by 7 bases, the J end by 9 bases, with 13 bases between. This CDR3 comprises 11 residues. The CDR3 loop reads CSGSTVRPQHF. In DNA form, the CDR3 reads TGCAGCGGTTCGACAGTAAGGCCCCAGCATTTT. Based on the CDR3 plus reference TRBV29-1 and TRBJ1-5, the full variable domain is SAVISQKPSRDICQRGTSLTIQCQVDSQVTMMFWYRQQPGQSLTLIATANQGSEATYESGFVIDKFPISRPNLTFSTLTVSNMSPEDSSIYLCSGSTVRPQHFGDGTRLSIL.

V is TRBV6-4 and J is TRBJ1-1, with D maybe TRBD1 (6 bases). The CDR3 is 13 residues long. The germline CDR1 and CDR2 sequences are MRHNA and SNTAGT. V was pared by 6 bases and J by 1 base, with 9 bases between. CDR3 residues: CASSRTENTEAFF. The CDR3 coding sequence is TGTGCCAGCAGCCGGACAGAGAACACTGAAGCTTTCTTT.

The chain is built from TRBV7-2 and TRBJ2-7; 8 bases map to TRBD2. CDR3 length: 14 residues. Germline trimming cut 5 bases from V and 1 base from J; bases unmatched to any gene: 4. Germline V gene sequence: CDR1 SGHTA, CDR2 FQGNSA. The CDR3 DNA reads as TGTGCCAGCAGCCCGCAGCGGGGGTCCTACGAGCAGTACTTC. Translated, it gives CASSPQRGSYEQYF.

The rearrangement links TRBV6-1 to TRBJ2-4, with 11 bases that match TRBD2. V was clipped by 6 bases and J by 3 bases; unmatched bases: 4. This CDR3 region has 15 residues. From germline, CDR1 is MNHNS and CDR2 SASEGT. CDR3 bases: TGTGCCAGCAGCTTAGCGGGGGGGGGCAAAAACATTCAGTACTTC. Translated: CASSLAGGGKNIQYF.

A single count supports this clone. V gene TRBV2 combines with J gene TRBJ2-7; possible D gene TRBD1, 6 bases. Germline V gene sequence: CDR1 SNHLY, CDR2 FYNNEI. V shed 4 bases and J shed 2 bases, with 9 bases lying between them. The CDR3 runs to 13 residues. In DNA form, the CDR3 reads TGTGCCAGCAGTGTTACAGGGACCTACGAGCAGTACTTC. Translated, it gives CASSVTGTYEQYF.

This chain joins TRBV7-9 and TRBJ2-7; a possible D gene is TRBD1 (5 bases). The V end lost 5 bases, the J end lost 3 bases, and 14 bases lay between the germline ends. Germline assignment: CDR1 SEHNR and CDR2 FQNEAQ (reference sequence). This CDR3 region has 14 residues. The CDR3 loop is CASSLTQGYYEQYF. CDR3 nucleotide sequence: TGTGCCAGCAGCCTAACGCAGGGCTACTACGAGCAGTACTTC.

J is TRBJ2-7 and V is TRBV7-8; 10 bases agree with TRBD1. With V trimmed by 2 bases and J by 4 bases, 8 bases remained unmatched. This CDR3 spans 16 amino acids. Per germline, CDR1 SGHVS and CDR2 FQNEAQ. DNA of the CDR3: TGTGCCAGCAGCTTAAGGGACAGGGGAATCCCGTACGAGCAGTACTTC. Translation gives CASSLRDRGIPYEQYF.

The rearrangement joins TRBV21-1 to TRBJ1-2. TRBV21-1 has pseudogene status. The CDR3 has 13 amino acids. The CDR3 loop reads CASSKGRSYGYTF. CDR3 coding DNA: TGTGCCAGCAGCAAAGGGCGGAGCTATGGCTACACCTTC.

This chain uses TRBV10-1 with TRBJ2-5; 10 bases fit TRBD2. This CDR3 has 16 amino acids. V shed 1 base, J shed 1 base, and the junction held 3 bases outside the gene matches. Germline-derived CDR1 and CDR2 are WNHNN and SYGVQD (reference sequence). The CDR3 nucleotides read TGCGCCAGCAGTGAGTGGACTAGCGGATCCCAAGAGACCCAGTACTTC. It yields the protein CASSEWTSGSQETQYF.

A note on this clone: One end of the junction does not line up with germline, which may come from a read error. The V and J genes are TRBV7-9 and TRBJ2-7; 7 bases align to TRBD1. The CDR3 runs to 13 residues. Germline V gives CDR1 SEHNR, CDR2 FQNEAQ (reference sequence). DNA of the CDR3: TGTTCCAGCAGCTTCCAGGGGGCCTACGAGCAGTACTTC. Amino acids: CSSSFQGAYEQYF.

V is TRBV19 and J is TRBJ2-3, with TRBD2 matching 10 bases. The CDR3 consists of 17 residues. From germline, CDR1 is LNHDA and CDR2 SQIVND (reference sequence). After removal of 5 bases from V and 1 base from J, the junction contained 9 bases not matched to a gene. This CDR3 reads CASSPRTGTSGTDTQYF. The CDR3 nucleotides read TGTGCCAGTAGTCCGCGAACCGGGACTAGCGGCACAGATACGCAGTATTTT.

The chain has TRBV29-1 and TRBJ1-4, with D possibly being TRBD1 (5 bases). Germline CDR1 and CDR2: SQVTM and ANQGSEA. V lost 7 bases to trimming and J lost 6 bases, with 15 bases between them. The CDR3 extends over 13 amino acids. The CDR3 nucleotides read TGCAGCGGGTCGGGGGGGTGGGATGAAAAACTGTTTTTT. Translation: CSGSGGWDEKLFF.

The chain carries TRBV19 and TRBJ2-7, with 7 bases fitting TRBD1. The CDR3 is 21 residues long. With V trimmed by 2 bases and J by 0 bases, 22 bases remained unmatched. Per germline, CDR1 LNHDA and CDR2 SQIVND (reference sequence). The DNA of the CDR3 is TGTGCCAGTAGTATAAGGCCCCCCTGGACAGGAGCGCCGCGGAGCTCCTACGAGCAGTACTTC. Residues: CASSIRPPWTGAPRSSYEQYF.

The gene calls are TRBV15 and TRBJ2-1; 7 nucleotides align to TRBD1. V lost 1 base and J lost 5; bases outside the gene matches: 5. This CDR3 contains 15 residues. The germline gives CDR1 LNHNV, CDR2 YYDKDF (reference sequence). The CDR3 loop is CATSRGETGNNEQFF. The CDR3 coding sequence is TGTGCCACCAGCAGAGGGGAGACAGGGAACAATGAGCAGTTCTTC. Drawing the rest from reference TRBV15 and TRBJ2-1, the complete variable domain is DAMVIQNPRYQVTQFGKPVTLSCSQTLNHNVMYWYQQKSSQAPKLLFHYYDKDFNNEADTPDNFQSRRPNTSFCFLDIRSPGLGDTAMYLCATSRGETGNNEQFFGPGTRLTVL.